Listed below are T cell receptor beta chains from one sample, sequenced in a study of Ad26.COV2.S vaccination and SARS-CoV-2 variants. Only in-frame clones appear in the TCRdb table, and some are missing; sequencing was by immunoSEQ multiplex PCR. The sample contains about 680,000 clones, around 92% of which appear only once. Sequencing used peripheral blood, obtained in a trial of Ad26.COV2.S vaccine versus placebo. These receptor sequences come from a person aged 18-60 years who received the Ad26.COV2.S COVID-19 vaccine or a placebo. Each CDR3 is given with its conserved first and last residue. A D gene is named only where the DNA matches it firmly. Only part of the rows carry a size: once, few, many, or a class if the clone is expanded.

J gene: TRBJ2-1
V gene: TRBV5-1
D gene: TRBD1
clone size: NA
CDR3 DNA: TGCGCCAGCAGCTTAACAGGGGGCTCCTACAATGAGCAGTTCTTC
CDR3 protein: CASSLTGGSYNEQFF

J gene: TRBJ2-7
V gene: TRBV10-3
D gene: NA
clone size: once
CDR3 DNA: TGTGCCACCACCGGAGGCGCAGGCCACTACGAGCAGTACTTC
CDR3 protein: CATTGGAGHYEQYF

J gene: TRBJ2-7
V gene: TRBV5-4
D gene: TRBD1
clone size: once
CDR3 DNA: TGTGCCAGCGGGGACAGCTACGAGCAGTACTTC
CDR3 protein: CASGDSYEQYF

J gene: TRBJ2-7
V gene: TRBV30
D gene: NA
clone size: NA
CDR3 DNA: TGTGCCTGGAGGCCAGAGACAGGATTCTCCTTCTACGAGCAGTACTTC
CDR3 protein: CAWRPETGFSFYEQYF

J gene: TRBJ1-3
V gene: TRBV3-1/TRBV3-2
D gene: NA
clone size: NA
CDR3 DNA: TGTGCCAGCAGCCTGCTGGGCAGAGGAAACACCATATATTTT
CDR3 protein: CASSLLGRGNTIYF

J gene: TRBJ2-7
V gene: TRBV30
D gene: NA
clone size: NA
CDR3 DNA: TGTGCCTGGAGTCTAAAGGGGAGTTACGAGCAGTACTTC
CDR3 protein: CAWSLKGSYEQYF

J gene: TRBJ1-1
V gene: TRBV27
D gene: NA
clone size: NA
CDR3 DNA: TGTGCCAGCAGTTTCCCGGGGGCTGAAGCTTTCTTT
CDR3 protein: CASSFPGAEAFF

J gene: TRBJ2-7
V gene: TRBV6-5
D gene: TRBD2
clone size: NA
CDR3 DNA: TGTGCCAGCAGGGGACTAGTCTCCTACGAGCAGTACTTC
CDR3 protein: CASRGLVSYEQYF

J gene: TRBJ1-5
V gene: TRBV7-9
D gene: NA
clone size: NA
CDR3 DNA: TGTGCCAGCAGCTTATTCGATGGACCAGGTCAGCCCCAGCATTTT
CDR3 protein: CASSLFDGPGQPQHF

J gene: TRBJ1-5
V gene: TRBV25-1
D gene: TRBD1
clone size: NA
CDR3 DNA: TGTGCCAGCAGTCTTGGGACAGGCAATCAGCCCCAGCATTTT
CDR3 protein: CASSLGTGNQPQHF

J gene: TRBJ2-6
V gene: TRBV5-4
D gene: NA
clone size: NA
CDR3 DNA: TGTGCCAGCAGCTCGCAGGGCTCTGGGGCCAACGTCCTGACTTTC
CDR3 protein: CASSSQGSGANVLTF

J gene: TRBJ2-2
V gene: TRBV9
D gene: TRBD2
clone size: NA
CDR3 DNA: TGTGCCAGCAGCGTGGGACTAGCGGGGAACACCGGGGAGCTGTTTTTT
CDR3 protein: CASSVGLAGNTGELFF

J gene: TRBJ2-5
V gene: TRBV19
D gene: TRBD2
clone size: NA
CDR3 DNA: TGTGCCAGTAGTATCTCGGGGGGGAGTGAGACCCAGTACTTC
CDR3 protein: CASSISGGSETQYF

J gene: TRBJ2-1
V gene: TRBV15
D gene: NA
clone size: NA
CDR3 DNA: TGTGCCACCAGCAGAGGTGGGACGGGTTTAGGTGAGCAGTTCTTC
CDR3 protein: CATSRGGTGLGEQFF

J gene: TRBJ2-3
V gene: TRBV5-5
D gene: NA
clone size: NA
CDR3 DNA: TGTGCCAGCAGCTTGTTCGAGGGGGTCAGCACAGATACGCAGTATTTT
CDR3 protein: CASSLFEGVSTDTQYF

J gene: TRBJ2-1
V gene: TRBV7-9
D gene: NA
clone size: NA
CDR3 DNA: TGTGCCAGCAGCTTAGAGTTCTGGGGAACTGAGCAGTTCTTC
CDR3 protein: CASSLEFWGTEQFF

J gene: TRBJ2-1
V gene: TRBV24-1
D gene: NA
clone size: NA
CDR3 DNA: TGTGCCACCAGTGATTTGGGGGGTGAGCAGTTCTTC
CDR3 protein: CATSDLGGEQFF

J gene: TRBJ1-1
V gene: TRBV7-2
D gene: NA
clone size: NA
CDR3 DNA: TGTGCCAGCAGCTTGGGCGGGCGACACACTGAAGCTTTCTTT
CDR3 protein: CASSLGGRHTEAFF

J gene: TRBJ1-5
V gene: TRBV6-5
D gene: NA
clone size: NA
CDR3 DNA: TGTGCCAGCTCAGAACGAGGGGAGGGCAATCAGCCCCAGCATTTT
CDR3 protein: CASSERGEGNQPQHF